This T cell receptor (beta chain) was sequenced in a study of blood T cell repertoires in COVID-19. About the study: Whether acute or convalescent, the COVID-19 samples came from the United States, Italy and Spain. T cells, B-cell-depleted T cells, or PBMCs provided the cDNA or gDNA that served as material.

Methods used by the authors: Nucleated cell counts were estimated from reference gene primer amplification. Assay: immunoSEQ multiplex PCR; the TCRdb copy retains only in-frame clones and omits some. For V, J and clone size, that table is used; D and trimming come from the DNA. The sample has 150,000 to 200,000 clones, approximately 87% seen once. Deletions cut 0 bases from V and 1 base from J, with 9 bases between. CDR3 length: 15 amino acids. Germline V gives CDR1 SGHAT, CDR2 FQNNGV. What was sequenced was peripheral blood. This sequence joins TRBV11-2 and TRBJ1-1; weak D call: TRBD1 (6 bases). This receptor was taken from a woman in her late teens or twenties who had recovered from COVID-19. The CDR3 is CASSLETGWNTEAFF. The CDR3 bases are TGTGCCAGCAGCTTAGAAACAGGGTGGAACACTGAAGCTTTCTTT. The full variable domain, rest sourced from reference TRBV11-2 and TRBJ1-1, is EAGVAQSPRYKIIEKRQSVAFWCNPISGHATLYWYQQILGQGPKLLIQFQNNGVVDDSQLPKDRFSAERLKGVDSTLKIQPAKLEDSAVYLCASSLETGWNTEAFFGQGTRLTVV.